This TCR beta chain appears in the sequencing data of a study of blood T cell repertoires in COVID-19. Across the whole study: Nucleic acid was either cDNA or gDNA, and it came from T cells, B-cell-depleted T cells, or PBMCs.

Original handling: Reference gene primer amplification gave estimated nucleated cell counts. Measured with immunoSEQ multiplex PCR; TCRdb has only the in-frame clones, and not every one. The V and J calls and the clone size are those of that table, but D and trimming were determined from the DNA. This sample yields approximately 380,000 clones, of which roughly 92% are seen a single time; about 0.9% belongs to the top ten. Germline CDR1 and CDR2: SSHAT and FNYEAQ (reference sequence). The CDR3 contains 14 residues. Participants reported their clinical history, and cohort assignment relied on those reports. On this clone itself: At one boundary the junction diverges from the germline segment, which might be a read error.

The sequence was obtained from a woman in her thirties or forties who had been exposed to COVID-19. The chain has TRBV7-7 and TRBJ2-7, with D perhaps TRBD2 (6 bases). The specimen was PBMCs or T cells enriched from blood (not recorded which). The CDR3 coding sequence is TGTGCTAGCACTCCAAAGTGGGGGGACGGCGAGCAGTACTTC. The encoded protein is CASTPKWGDGEQYF.